The T cell receptor beta chain described here comes from a study of cytomegalovirus exposure and HLA in healthy donors. Study-wide background: A data release that came early held 75 million to 85 million unique TCRs from HLA-typed donors. Whole-study results and caveats: HLA-A and HLA-B allele assignments for most subjects were reportedly predicted accurately using TCR beta sequences. In vitro checks showed that a few CMV-associated chains really do target CMV antigens.

The V and J ends lost 3 bases and 6 bases respectively, with 19 bases between them. Per germline, CDR1 SGHRS and CDR2 YFSETQ. The CDR3 extends over 16 amino acids. 60 Vbeta and 13 Jbeta primers were used in PCR. Some clones are missing from TCRdb's copy, which holds only in-frame ones; the method was immunoSEQ multiplex PCR. The sample yields 130,000 or so clones, over 70% seen once. Concerning this clone itself: Its antigen is not known.

While unrecorded immune exposures were likely, the donors were nominally healthy when sampled. The chain combines TRBV5-1 with TRBJ2-1, with TRBD2 as a possible D gene (6 bases). The specimen was PBMCs. The receptor comes from a woman in her forties or fifties in good health and CMV-seropositive. The CDR3 coding sequence is TGCGCCAGCAGCTCTCGTCCGGGACTCGTTGGCAATGAGCAGTTCTTC. Protein: CASSSRPGLVGNEQFF.